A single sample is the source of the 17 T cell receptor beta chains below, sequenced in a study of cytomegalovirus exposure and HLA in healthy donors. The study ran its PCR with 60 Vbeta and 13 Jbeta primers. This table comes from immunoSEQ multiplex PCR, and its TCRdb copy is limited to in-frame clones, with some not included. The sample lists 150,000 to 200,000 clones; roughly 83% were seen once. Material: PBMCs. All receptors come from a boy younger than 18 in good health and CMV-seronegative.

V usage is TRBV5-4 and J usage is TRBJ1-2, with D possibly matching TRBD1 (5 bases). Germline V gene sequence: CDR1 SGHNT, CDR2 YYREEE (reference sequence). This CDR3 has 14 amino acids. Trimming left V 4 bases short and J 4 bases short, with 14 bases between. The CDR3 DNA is TGTGCCAGCAGCCCCATGGGGGGTTTCTATGGCTACACCTTC. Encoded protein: CASSPMGGFYGYTF.

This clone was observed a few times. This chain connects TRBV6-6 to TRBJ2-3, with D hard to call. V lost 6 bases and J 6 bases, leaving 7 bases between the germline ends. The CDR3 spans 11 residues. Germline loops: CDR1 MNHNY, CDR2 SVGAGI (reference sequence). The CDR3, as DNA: TGTGCCAGCAGCCCGGTGGATACGCAGTATTTT. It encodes CASSPVDTQYF.

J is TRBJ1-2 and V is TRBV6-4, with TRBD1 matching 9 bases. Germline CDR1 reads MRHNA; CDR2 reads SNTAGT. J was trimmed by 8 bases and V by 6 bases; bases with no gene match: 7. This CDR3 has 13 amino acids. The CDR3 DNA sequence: TGTGCCAGCAGCGACACAGGGGGCAGAGGCTACACCTTC. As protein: CASSDTGGRGYTF.

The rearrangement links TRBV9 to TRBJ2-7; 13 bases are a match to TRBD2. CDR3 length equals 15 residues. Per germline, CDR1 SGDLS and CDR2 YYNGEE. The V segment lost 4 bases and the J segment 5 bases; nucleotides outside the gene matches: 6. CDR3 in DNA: TGTGCCAGCAGCCCCGGACTAGCGGGAGCCCACGAGCAGTACTTC. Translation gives CASSPGLAGAHEQYF.

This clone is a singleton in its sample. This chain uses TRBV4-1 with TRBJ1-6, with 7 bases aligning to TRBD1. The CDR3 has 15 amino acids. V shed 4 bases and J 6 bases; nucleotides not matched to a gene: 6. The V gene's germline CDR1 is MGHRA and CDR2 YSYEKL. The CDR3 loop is CASSLTDRVNSPLHF. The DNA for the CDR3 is TGCGCCAGCAGCCTTACCGACAGGGTTAATTCACCCCTCCACTTT.

The DNA for the CDR3 is TGTGCCAGCAGTTCCATCGGGACAGGGGGTGACACCGGGGAGCTGTTTTTT. It yields the protein CASSSIGTGGDTGELFF. This rearrangement joins TRBV28 to TRBJ2-2, with 11 bases that match TRBD1. Germline V gene data show CDR1 as MDHEN and CDR2 as SYDVKM. V shed 4 bases and J 3 bases; nucleotides not matched to a gene: 7. The CDR3 loop spans 17 amino acids.

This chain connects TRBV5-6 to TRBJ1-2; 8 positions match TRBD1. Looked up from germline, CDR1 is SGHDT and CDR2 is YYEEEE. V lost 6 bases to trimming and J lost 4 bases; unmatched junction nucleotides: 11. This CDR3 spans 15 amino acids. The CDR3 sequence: CASTTSGQGSYGYTF. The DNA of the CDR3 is TGTGCCAGCACCACTTCAGGACAGGGCAGCTATGGCTACACCTTC.

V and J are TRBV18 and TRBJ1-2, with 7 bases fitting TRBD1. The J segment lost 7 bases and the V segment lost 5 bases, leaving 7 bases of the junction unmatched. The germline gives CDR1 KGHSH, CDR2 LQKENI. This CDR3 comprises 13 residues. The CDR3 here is CASSSDRAGGYTF. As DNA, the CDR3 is TGTGCCAGCTCATCCGACAGGGCTGGTGGCTACACCTTC. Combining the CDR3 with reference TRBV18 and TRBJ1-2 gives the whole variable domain NAGVMQNPRHLVRRRGQEARLRCSPMKGHSHVYWYRQLPEEGLKFMVYLQKENIIDESGMPKERFSAEFPKEGPSILRIQQVVRGDSAAYFCASSSDRAGGYTFGSGTRLTVV.

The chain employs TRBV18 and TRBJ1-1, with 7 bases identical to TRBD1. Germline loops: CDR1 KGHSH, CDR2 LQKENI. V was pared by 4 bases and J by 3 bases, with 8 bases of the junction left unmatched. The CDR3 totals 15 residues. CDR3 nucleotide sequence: TGTGCCAGCTCACGTAAGGACAGGATCTACACTGAAGCTTTCTTT. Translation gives CASSRKDRIYTEAFF.

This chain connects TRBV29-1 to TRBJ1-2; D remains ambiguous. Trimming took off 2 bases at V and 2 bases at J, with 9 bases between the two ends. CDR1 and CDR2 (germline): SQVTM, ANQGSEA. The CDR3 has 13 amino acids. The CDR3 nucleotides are TGCAGCGTTGAAACCGGGAGGAACTATGGCTACACCTTC. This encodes CSVETGRNYGYTF.

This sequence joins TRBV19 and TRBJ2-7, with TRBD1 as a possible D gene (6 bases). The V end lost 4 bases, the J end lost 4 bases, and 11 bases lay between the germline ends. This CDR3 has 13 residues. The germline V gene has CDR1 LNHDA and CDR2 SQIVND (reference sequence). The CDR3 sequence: CASSTGGGYEQYF. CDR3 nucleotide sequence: TGTGCCAGTAGTACTGGGGGCGGGTACGAGCAGTACTTC.

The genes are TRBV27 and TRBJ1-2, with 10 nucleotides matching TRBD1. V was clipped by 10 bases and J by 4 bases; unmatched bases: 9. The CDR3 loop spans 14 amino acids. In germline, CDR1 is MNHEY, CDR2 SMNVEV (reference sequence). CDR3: CATSPGQGFYGYTF. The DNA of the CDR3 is TGTGCCACCTCTCCGGGACAGGGGTTCTATGGCTACACCTTC.

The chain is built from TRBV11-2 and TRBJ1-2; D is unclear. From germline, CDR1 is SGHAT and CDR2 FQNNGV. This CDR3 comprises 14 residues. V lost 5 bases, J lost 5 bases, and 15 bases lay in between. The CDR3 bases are TGTGCCAGCAGCGAACGGACGGGGAGGTATGGCTACACCTTC. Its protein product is CASSERTGRYGYTF.

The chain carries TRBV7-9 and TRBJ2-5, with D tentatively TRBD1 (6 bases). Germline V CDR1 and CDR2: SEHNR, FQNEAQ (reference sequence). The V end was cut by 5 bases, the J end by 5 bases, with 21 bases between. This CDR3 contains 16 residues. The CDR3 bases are TGTGCCAGCAGCCCCCGTTCGCAGGGGTGGTTGGAGACCCAGTACTTC. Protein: CASSPRSQGWLETQYF.

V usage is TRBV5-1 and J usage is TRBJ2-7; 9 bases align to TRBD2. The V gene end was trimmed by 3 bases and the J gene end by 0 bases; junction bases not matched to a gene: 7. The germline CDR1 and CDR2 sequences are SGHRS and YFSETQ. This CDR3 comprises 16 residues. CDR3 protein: CASSSLAGASSYEQYF. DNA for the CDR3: TGCGCCAGCAGCTCCTTAGCGGGAGCTTCCTCCTACGAGCAGTACTTC. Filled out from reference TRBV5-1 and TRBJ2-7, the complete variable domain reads KAGVTQTPRYLIKTRGQQVTLSCSPISGHRSVSWYQQTPGQGLQFLFEYFSETQRNKGNFPGRFSGRQFSNSRSEMNVSTLELGDSALYLCASSSLAGASSYEQYFGPGTRLTVT.

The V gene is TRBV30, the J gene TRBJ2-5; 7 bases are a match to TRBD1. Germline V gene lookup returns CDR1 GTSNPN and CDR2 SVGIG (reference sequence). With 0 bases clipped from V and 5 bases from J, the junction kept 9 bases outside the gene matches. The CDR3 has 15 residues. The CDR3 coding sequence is TGTGCCTGGAGTGTATCCCGACAGGGAAAGGAGACCCAGTACTTC. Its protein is CAWSVSRQGKETQYF.

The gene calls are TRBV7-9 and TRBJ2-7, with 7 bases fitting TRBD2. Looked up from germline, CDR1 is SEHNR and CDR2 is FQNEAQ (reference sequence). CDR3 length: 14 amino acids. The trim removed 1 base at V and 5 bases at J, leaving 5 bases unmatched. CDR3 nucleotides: TGTGCCAGCAGCTTAGGCGGGGGAACCAACGAGCAGTACTTC. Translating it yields CASSLGGGTNEQYF.